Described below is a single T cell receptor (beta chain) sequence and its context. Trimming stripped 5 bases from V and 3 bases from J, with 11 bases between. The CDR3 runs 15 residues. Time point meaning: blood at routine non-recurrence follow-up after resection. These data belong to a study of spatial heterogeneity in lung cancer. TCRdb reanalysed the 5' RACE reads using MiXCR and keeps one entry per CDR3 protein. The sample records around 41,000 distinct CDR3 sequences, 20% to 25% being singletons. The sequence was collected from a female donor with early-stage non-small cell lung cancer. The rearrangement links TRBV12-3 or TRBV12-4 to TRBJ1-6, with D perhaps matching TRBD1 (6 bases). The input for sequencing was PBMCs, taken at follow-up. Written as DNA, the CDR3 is TGTGCCAGCAGTGCGGACAGCCTCTATAATTCACCCCTCCACTTT. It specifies CASSADSLYNSPLHF.